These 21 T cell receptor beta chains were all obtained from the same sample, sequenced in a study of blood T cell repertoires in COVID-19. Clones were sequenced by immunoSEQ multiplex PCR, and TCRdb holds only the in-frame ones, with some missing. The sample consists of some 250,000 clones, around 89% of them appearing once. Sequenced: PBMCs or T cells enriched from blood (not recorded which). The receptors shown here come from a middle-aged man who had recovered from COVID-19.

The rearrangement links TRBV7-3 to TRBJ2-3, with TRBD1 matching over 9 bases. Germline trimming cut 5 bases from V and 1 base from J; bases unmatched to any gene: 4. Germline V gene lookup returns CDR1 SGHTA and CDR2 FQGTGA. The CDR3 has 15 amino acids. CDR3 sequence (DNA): TGTGCCAGCAGCGCCACAGGGGGCGGCACAGATACGCAGTATTTT. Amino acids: CASSATGGGTDTQYF. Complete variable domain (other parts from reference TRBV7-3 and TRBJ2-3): GAGVSQTPSNKVTEKGKYVELRCDPISGHTALYWYRQSLGQGPEFLIYFQGTGAADDSGLPNDRFFAVRPEGSVSTLKIQRTERGDSAVYLCASSATGGGTDTQYFGPGTRLTVL.

Written as DNA, the CDR3 is TGTGCCAGTTCCGAAGGGGGCAGGGGCCCAGATACGCAGTATTTT. This sequence encodes CASSEGGRGPDTQYF. The rearrangement joins TRBV19 to TRBJ2-3, with 7 bases lining up with TRBD1. The CDR3 loop spans 15 amino acids. Per germline, CDR1 LNHDA and CDR2 SQIVND (reference sequence). Losses at the gene ends were 8 bases for V and 4 bases for J; bases not matched to a gene: 12.

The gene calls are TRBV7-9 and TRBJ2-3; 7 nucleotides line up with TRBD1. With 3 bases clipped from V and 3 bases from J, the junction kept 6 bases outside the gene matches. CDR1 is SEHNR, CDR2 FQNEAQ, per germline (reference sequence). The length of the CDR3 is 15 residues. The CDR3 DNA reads TGTGCCAGCAGCTTGGGACAGAGAAAAACAGATACGCAGTATTTT. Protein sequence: CASSLGQRKTDTQYF.

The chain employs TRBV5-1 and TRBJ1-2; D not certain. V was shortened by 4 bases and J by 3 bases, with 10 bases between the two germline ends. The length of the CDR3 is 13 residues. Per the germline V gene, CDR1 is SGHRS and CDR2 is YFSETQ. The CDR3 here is CASSTDDYYGYTF. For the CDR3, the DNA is TGCGCCAGCAGCACCGATGACTACTATGGCTACACCTTC.

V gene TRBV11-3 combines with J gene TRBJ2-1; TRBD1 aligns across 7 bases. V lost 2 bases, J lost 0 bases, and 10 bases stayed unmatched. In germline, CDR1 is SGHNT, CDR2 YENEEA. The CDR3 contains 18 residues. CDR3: CASSLSLPGQSSYNEQFF. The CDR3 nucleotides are TGTGCCAGCAGCTTATCTCTTCCGGGACAGAGCTCCTACAATGAGCAGTTCTTC. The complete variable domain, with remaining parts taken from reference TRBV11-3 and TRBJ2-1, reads EAGVVQSPRYKIIEKKQPVAFWCNPISGHNTLYWYLQNLGQGPELLIRYENEEAVDDSQLPKDRFSAERLKGVDSTLKIQPAELGDSAVYLCASSLSLPGQSSYNEQFFGPGTRLTVL.

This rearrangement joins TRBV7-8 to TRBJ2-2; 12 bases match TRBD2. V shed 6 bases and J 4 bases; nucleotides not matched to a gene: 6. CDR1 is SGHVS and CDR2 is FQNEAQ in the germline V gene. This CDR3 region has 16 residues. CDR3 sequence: CASRSGLAGTTGELFF. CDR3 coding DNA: TGTGCCAGCAGATCCGGACTAGCGGGAACCACCGGGGAGCTGTTTTTT. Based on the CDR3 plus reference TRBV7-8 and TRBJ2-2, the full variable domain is GAGVSQSPRYKVAKRGQDVALRCDPISGHVSLFWYQQALGQGPEFLTYFQNEAQLDKSGLPSDRFFAERPEGSVSTLKIQRTQQEDSAVYLCASRSGLAGTTGELFFGEGSRLTVL.

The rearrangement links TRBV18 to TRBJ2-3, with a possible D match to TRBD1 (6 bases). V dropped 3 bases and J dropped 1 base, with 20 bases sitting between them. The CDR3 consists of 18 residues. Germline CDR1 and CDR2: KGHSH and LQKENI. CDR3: CASSPSPAGAGGTDTQYF. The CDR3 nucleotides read TGTGCCAGCTCACCCTCACCTGCAGGGGCTGGGGGCACAGATACGCAGTATTTT.

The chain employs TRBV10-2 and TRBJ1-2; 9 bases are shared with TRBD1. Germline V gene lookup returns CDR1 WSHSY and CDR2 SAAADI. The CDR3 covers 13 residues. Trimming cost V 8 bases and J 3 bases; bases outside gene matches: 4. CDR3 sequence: CASGTGGHYGYTF. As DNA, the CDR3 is TGCGCCAGCGGTACAGGGGGCCACTATGGCTACACCTTC.

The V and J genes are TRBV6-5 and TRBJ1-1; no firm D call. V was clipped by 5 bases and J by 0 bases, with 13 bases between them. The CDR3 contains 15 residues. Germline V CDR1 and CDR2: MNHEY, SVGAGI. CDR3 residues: CASSIRQRMNTEAFF. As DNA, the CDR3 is TGTGCCAGCAGTATAAGACAAAGAATGAACACTGAAGCTTTCTTT.

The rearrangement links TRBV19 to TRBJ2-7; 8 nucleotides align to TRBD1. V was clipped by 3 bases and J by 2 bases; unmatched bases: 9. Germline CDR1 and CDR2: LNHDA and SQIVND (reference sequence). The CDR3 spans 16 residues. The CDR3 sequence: CASSIGGQAPPYEQYF. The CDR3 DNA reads TGTGCCAGTAGTATCGGGGGACAGGCACCTCCCTACGAGCAGTACTTC.

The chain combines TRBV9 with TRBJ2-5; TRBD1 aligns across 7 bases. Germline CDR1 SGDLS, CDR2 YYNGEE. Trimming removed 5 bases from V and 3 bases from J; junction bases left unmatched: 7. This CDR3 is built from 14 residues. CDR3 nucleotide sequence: TGTGCCAGCAGTGCTCGAGGGACAGAAGAGACCCAGTACTTC. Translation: CASSARGTEETQYF.

CDR3 sequence reads: CASSLGPGTSEVTASTDTQYF. The CDR3 region has the DNA TGTGCCAGCAGCTTAGGGCCCGGGACTAGCGAGGTAACAGCTAGCACAGATACGCAGTATTTT. The chain recombines TRBV7-3 with TRBJ2-3; 10 bases map to TRBD2. The V gene's germline CDR1 is SGHTA and CDR2 FQGTGA. This CDR3 contains 21 residues. J was trimmed by 0 bases and V by 2 bases; bases with no gene match: 17.

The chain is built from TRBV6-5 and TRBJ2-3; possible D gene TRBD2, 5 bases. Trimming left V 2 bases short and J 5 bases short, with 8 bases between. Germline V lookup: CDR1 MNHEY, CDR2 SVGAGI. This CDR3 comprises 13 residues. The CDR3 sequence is CASSYPGKDTQYF. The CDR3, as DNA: TGTGCCAGCAGTTACCCGGGGAAAGATACGCAGTATTTT.

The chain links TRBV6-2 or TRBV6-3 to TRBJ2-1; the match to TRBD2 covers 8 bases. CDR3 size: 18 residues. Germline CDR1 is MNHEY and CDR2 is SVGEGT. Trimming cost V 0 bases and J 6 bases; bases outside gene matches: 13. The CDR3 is CASSYSIGSGNEFNEQFF. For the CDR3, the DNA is TGTGCCAGCAGTTACTCGATTGGTAGCGGGAATGAATTCAATGAGCAGTTCTTC.

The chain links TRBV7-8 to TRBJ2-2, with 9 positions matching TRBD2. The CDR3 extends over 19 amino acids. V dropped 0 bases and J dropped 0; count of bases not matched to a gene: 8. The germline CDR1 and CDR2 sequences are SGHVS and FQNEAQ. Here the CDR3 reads CASSLAPSGARTNTGELFF. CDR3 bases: TGTGCCAGCAGCTTAGCGCCTAGCGGGGCGCGCACGAACACCGGGGAGCTGTTTTTT. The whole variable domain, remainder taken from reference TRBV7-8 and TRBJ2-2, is GAGVSQSPRYKVAKRGQDVALRCDPISGHVSLFWYQQALGQGPEFLTYFQNEAQLDKSGLPSDRFFAERPEGSVSTLKIQRTQQEDSAVYLCASSLAPSGARTNTGELFFGEGSRLTVL.

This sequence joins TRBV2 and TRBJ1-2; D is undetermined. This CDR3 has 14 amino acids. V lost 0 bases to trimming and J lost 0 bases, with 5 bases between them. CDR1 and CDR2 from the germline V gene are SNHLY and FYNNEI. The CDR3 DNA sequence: TGTGCCAGCAGTGAAGCGAGGACTAACTATGGCTACACCTTC. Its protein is CASSEARTNYGYTF.

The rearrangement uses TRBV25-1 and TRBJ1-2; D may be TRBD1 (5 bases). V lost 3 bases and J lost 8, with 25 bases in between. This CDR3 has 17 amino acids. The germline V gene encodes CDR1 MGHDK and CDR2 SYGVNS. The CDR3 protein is CASSEEEGPRRGGGYTF. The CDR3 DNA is TGTGCCAGCAGTGAGGAAGAGGGGCCCAGGCGCGGGGGGGGCTACACCTTC.

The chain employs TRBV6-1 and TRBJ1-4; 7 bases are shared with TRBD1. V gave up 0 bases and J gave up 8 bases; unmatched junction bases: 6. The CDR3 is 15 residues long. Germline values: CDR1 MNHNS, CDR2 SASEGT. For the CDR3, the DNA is TGTGCCAGCAGTGAAGCGCAGGGGGATTGGGAAAAACTGTTTTTT. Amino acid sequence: CASSEAQGDWEKLFF.

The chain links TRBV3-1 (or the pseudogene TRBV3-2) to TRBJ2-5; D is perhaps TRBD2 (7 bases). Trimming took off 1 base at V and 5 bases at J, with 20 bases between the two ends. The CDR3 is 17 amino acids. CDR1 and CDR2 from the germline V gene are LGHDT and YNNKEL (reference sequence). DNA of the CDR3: TGTGCCAGCAGCCAAGCCCTTAGGGGGGGCCGGGGGGAGACCCAGTACTTC. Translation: CASSQALRGGRGETQYF.

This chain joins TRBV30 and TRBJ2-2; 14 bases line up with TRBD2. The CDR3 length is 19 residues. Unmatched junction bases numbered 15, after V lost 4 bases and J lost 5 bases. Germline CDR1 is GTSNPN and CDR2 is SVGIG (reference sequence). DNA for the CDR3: TGTGCCTGGATTTTCCGGGGACTAGCGGGGGCGACGGGGACCGGGGAGCTGTTTTTT. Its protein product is CAWIFRGLAGATGTGELFF.

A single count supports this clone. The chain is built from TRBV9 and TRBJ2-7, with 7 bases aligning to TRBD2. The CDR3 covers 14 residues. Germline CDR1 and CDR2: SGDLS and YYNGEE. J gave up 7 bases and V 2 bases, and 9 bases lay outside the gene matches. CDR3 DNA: TGTGCCAGCAGCGTCGAGCGGGGATCGGGGGAGCAGTACTTC. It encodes CASSVERGSGEQYF.